Listed here are 27 T cell receptor beta chains from one sample, sequenced in a study of beta chain features in type 1 diabetes (dated by TCRdb to the late 2010s). Study-wide conclusions, independent of this receptor: In all four CD4+ subsets, TCRB CDR3 length was moderately but significantly shorter in type 1 diabetes patients.

Libraries were made using the immunoSEQ multiplex PCR assay. The High Capacity cDNA Reverse Transcription Kit was used to reverse transcribe all of the isolated RNA, meaning that expressed TCRB transcripts were what got sequenced. The table was pulled from immuneACCESS by TCRdb, which kept in-frame rearrangements only. Such tables lose some clones; where checked, under half of the loss comes from unresolved V genes, and the rest has no known cause. The sample table contains 52,000 or so clones; only one count was recorded for 50% to 55% of them. The ten largest clones add up to about 2.4% of the sample. Antigens of these TCRs are unknown. Sequenced sample: Tregs from blood. The sample's cell subset or site label, decoded: regulatory CD4+ T cells. The source of these receptors is a woman between 40 and 55 years old with type 1 diabetes.

The table lists this clone with a few counts. The V call is TRBV19, the J call TRBJ2-5; 7 nucleotides agree with TRBD1. The V gene's germline CDR1 is LNHDA and CDR2 SQIVND (reference sequence). The CDR3 runs 13 residues. V lost 7 bases to trimming and J lost 9 bases; unmatched junction nucleotides: 11. CDR3 protein: CASTEGQHRAQYF. The CDR3, as DNA: TGTGCCAGTACAGAGGGACAGCATAGGGCCCAGTACTTC.

V usage is TRBV7-8 and J usage is TRBJ1-2; 8 positions agree with TRBD1. The CDR3 is 16 amino acids. Germline-derived CDR1 and CDR2 are SGHVS and FQNEAQ. With 5 bases clipped from V and 4 bases from J, the junction kept 12 bases outside the gene matches. The CDR3 spells CASSTTPGGIGYGYTF. In nucleotides, the CDR3 is TGTGCCAGCAGCACGACCCCAGGGGGCATTGGCTATGGCTACACCTTC.

The chain recombines TRBV7-2 with TRBJ2-3, with TRBD2 identical over 10 bases. Germline CDR1 and CDR2: SGHTA and FQGNSA. The CDR3 contains 17 residues. The V and J ends lost 5 bases and 4 bases, in that order; junction bases with no gene match: 12. CDR3 in DNA: TGTGCCAGCAGCCCACCGGGACTAGCGCTGCGAGCAGATACGCAGTATTTT. Its protein product is CASSPPGLALRADTQYF.

This clone was seen a handful of times. V is TRBV11-2 and J is TRBJ1-2; TRBD1 matches 9 bases. Unmatched junction bases numbered 3, after V lost 8 bases and J lost 8 bases. The CDR3 runs to 11 residues. Per germline, CDR1 SGHAT and CDR2 FQNNGV. The DNA for the CDR3 is TGTGCCAGCGGACAGGGGAACGGCTACACCTTC. This codes for CASGQGNGYTF.

CDR3 coding DNA: TGTGCCAGCTCACCGGCCCGATACGAGCAGTACTTC. This translates into CASSPARYEQYF. V gene TRBV18 combines with J gene TRBJ2-7; D call uncertain. CDR1 and CDR2 (germline): KGHSH, LQKENI. Trimming took off 3 bases at V and 4 bases at J, with 7 bases between the two ends. CDR3 length: 12 amino acids.

This clone was detected only a few times. The rearrangement uses TRBV25-1 and TRBJ1-2, with TRBD1 matching over 7 bases. Germline CDR1 reads MGHDK; CDR2 reads SYGVNS. The CDR3 length is 12 residues. V lost 8 bases, J lost 5 bases, and 5 bases stayed unmatched. CDR3 in DNA: TGTGCCAGCCGGGACAGCAATTATGGCTACACCTTC. This translates into CASRDSNYGYTF.

In DNA form, the CDR3 reads TGTGCCAGCAGCGTAGCGGGAGAGAACAATGAGCAGTTCTTC. Translated, it gives CASSVAGENNEQFF. The chain couples TRBV9 to TRBJ2-1; tentative D call: TRBD2 (6 bases). Germline-derived CDR1 and CDR2 are SGDLS and YYNGEE. V was clipped by 0 bases and J by 5 bases, with 9 bases between them. This CDR3 is built from 14 residues.

The chain carries TRBV7-3 and TRBJ2-7, with 7 bases that match TRBD1. Per germline, CDR1 SGHTA and CDR2 FQGTGA. The CDR3 spans 13 residues. The V and J ends lost 5 bases and 2 bases, in that order; junction bases with no gene match: 3. The CDR3 DNA sequence: TGTGCCAGCAGCATGGGACAGACCTACGAGCAGTACTTC. Its protein product is CASSMGQTYEQYF. Full variable domain (missing parts from reference TRBV7-3 and TRBJ2-7): GAGVSQTPSNKVTEKGKYVELRCDPISGHTALYWYRQSLGQGPEFLIYFQGTGAADDSGLPNDRFFAVRPEGSVSTLKIQRTERGDSAVYLCASSMGQTYEQYFGPGTRLTVT.

This clone has a handful of counts. The rearrangement links TRBV7-9 to TRBJ2-2; a weak D match, TRBD1 (5 bases). Germline assignment: CDR1 SEHNR and CDR2 FQNEAQ (reference sequence). V lost 4 bases to trimming and J lost 5 bases, with 8 bases between them. This CDR3 region has 13 residues. The CDR3 spells CASSSRATGELFF. In DNA form, the CDR3 reads TGTGCCAGCAGCTCCAGGGCGACCGGGGAGCTGTTTTTT. The whole variable domain, filled in from reference TRBV7-9 and TRBJ2-2, reads DTGVSQNPRHKITKRGQNVTFRCDPISEHNRLYWYRQTLGQGPEFLTYFQNEAQLEKSRLLSDRFSAERPKGSFSTLEIQRTEQGDSAMYLCASSSRATGELFFGEGSRLTVL.

The chain recombines TRBV19 with TRBJ2-1; 14 bases line up with TRBD2. CDR3 length: 14 amino acids. CDR1 and CDR2 from the germline V gene are LNHDA and SQIVND (reference sequence). V trimming: 6 bases; J trimming: 12 bases; junction bases outside the gene matches: 7. This CDR3 reads CASRGTSGGPRQFF. The CDR3 DNA reads as TGTGCCAGTAGGGGGACTAGCGGGGGCCCCAGGCAGTTCTTC.

This clone came up a few times. The chain carries TRBV2 and TRBJ2-7, with D possibly being TRBD1 (6 bases). The germline V gene encodes CDR1 SNHLY and CDR2 FYNNEI. V was shortened by 10 bases and J by 2 bases, with 18 bases between the two germline ends. The CDR3 loop spans 14 amino acids. The CDR3 DNA reads as TGTGCCACTAGACAGGTCAGCGAAACCTACGAGCAGTACTTC. As protein: CATRQVSETYEQYF.

V is TRBV6-6 and J is TRBJ2-1; the D is unclear. The CDR3 has 11 amino acids. V was clipped by 5 bases and J by 7 bases, with 6 bases between them. From germline, CDR1 is MNHNY and CDR2 SVGAGI (reference sequence). This CDR3 reads CASSPVNEQFF. The CDR3 DNA is TGTGCCAGCAGTCCTGTTAATGAGCAGTTCTTC.

In its sample, this clone was seen a few times. Other DNA sequences in this specimen translate into the identical CDR3. The V call is TRBV7-8, the J call TRBJ1-2, with D perhaps TRBD1 (6 bases). Per germline, CDR1 SGHVS and CDR2 FQNEAQ. The V and J ends lost 1 base and 4 bases respectively, with 7 bases between them. This CDR3 contains 13 residues. CDR3: CASSLDRVYGYTF. CDR3 in DNA: TGTGCCAGCAGCTTAGACAGGGTCTATGGCTACACCTTC.

The chain links TRBV11-2 to TRBJ2-7, with D possibly TRBD2 on 6 matching bases. The CDR3 runs 16 residues. Germline loops: CDR1 SGHAT, CDR2 FQNNGV. Between the trimmed V and J ends, which lost 1 base and 6 bases, there was a span of 19 bases. The chain's CDR3 is CASSLGRRGPTGEQYF. The CDR3 DNA follows: TGTGCCAGCAGCTTAGGACGGCGGGGCCCGACGGGCGAGCAGTACTTC.

The chain combines TRBV7-9 with TRBJ1-2; 8 bases are shared with TRBD1. CDR3 length: 14 residues. Germline-derived CDR1 and CDR2 are SEHNR and FQNEAQ (reference sequence). Trimming took 0 bases from V and 8 from J; bases not matched to a gene: 5. CDR3 sequence (DNA): TGTGCCAGCAGCTTAGCGGGACAGGTCTCGGGCTACACCTTC. This translates into CASSLAGQVSGYTF. Full variable domain (remainder filled in from reference TRBV7-9 and TRBJ1-2): DTGVSQNPRHKITKRGQNVTFRCDPISEHNRLYWYRQTLGQGPEFLTYFQNEAQLEKSRLLSDRFSAERPKGSFSTLEIQRTEQGDSAMYLCASSLAGQVSGYTFGSGTRLTVV.

This clone turned up a few times. The V gene is TRBV30, the J gene TRBJ1-2; 7 bases line up with TRBD1. Trimming at V came to 0 bases and at J to 6 bases, leaving 4 bases not matched to a gene. Germline-derived CDR1 and CDR2 are GTSNPN and SVGIG (reference sequence). The CDR3 is 13 amino acids. CDR3 sequence reads: CAWSVKGANGYTF. The DNA for the CDR3 is TGTGCCTGGAGTGTTAAGGGGGCAAATGGCTACACCTTC.

The CDR3 DNA reads TGCGCCAGCAGCCCAGGGGGCGGCCAGCCCCAGCATTTT. It is translated as CASSPGGGQPQHF. The rearrangement joins TRBV5-1 to TRBJ1-5; 8 bases are a match to TRBD1. The V and J ends lost 4 bases and 7 bases, in that order; junction bases with no gene match: 4. This CDR3 region has 13 residues. Germline V gene data show CDR1 as SGHRS and CDR2 as YFSETQ.

The V call is TRBV7-2, the J call TRBJ2-5; 7 bases line up with TRBD1. The J segment lost 5 bases and the V segment lost 6 bases, leaving 15 bases of the junction unmatched. This CDR3 is built from 16 residues. Germline values: CDR1 SGHTA, CDR2 FQGNSA. Written as DNA, the CDR3 is TGTGCCAGCAGTGCCTGGAGCAAGGGGGCTACGGAGACCCAGTACTTC. It specifies CASSAWSKGATETQYF.

The chain couples TRBV7-9 to TRBJ2-6; no firm D call. V was trimmed by 11 bases and J by 0 bases, leaving 8 bases between them. CDR1 SEHNR and CDR2 FQNEAQ come from the germline V gene (reference sequence). The CDR3 contains 13 residues. The CDR3 sequence: CAQAASGANVLTF. The CDR3 nucleotides are TGTGCCCAGGCTGCCTCTGGGGCCAACGTCCTGACTTTC.

This rearrangement joins TRBV9 to TRBJ1-1; 9 bases match TRBD1. Germline CDR1 reads SGDLS; CDR2 reads YYNGEE. The junction had 10 bases not matched to a gene; V was cut back by 3 bases and J by 1 base. The CDR3 sequence is 17 residues long. CDR3 sequence: CASSAVPGQGPNTEAFF. The CDR3 bases are TGTGCCAGCAGCGCCGTCCCGGGACAGGGACCGAACACTGAAGCTTTCTTT.

The V call is TRBV7-2, the J call TRBJ2-1, with a possible D match to TRBD2 (7 bases). Per the germline V gene, CDR1 is SGHTA and CDR2 is FQGNSA. The CDR3 spans 16 residues. Trimming stripped 5 bases from V and 7 bases from J, with 21 bases between. The CDR3 DNA reads TGTGCCAGCAGCCAAGGGGGGGTCGGGCGGGGAAATGAGCAGTTCTTC. It is translated as CASSQGGVGRGNEQFF. Looking up the rest from reference TRBV7-2 and TRBJ2-1 gives the full variable domain: GAGVSQSPSNKVTEKGKDVELRCDPISGHTALYWYRQSLGQGLEFLIYFQGNSAPDKSGLPSDRFSAERTGGSVSTLTIQRTQQEDSAVYLCASSQGGVGRGNEQFFGPGTRLTVL.

The V gene is TRBV7-9, the J gene TRBJ1-2; possible D gene TRBD1, 5 bases. The germline V gene encodes CDR1 SEHNR and CDR2 FQNEAQ (reference sequence). The CDR3 consists of 18 residues. Trimming pared 6 bases from V and 2 bases from J, leaving 25 bases between. In DNA, the CDR3 is TGTGCCAGCAGAACCGGCGGGACCCTCTCCCCGGGAAACTATGGCTACACCTTC. Protein product: CASRTGGTLSPGNYGYTF. The full variable domain, with the rest looked up from reference TRBV7-9 and TRBJ1-2, is DTGVSQNPRHKITKRGQNVTFRCDPISEHNRLYWYRQTLGQGPEFLTYFQNEAQLEKSRLLSDRFSAERPKGSFSTLEIQRTEQGDSAMYLCASRTGGTLSPGNYGYTFGSGTRLTVV.

This chain links TRBV2 with TRBJ2-7; a possible D gene is TRBD2 (5 bases). The germline V and J ends were trimmed by 2 bases and 8 bases, with 7 bases remaining between them. This CDR3 comprises 11 residues. Germline CDR1 SNHLY, CDR2 FYNNEI. The CDR3 spells CASSERGQQYF. For the CDR3, the DNA is TGTGCCAGCAGTGAACGAGGGCAGCAGTACTTC.

The V call is TRBV4-2, the J call TRBJ1-5, with 8 bases aligning to TRBD1. V lost 4 bases to trimming and J lost 0 bases; unmatched junction nucleotides: 11. Germline assignment: CDR1 LGHNA and CDR2 YNFKEQ. CDR3 length: 18 residues. CDR3 coding DNA: TGTGCCAGCAGCCCGGACAGGGTTCCCCCTTATAGCAATCAGCCCCAGCATTTT. Its protein product is CASSPDRVPPYSNQPQHF.

The gene calls are TRBV10-3 and TRBJ2-5; D may be TRBD2 (6 bases). The CDR3 covers 14 residues. The germline gives CDR1 ENHRY, CDR2 SYGVKD. Trimming took off 4 bases at V and 5 bases at J, with 14 bases between the two ends. CDR3 bases: TGTGCCATCAGTGGGGAGGTCTCCGGGGAGACCCAGTACTTC. Translation gives CAISGEVSGETQYF.

The chain links TRBV29-1 to TRBJ2-1; D gene uncertain. CDR3 length equals 12 residues. Per the germline V gene, CDR1 is SQVTM and CDR2 is ANQGSEA. The V end lost 7 bases, the J end lost 7 bases, and 14 bases lay between the germline ends. CDR3 in DNA: TGCAGCGGATCCCGATCTAGGAATGAGCAGTTCTTC. Amino acid sequence: CSGSRSRNEQFF.

The chain is built from TRBV10-3 and TRBJ2-2; perhaps TRBD2 as D (5 bases). Germline loops: CDR1 ENHRY, CDR2 SYGVKD. The CDR3 spans 13 residues. Trimming stripped 10 bases from V and 1 base from J, with 10 bases between. The CDR3 reads CATTSGNTGELFF. CDR3 DNA: TGTGCCACGACCAGCGGGAACACCGGGGAGCTGTTTTTT.